This TCR beta chain was sequenced during a study of blood T cell repertoires in COVID-19. Background on the study: Samples representing acute and convalescent COVID-19 were sourced from the United States, Italy and Spain. T cells, B-cell-depleted T cells, or PBMCs supplied cDNA or gDNA.

Original processing notes: Amplification with reference gene primers provided the estimates of nucleated cell counts. Sequenced by immunoSEQ multiplex PCR; TCRdb stores in-frame clones only, minus some. V and J calls and clone size are given by that table; D and trimming were obtained from the DNA. The table has about 400,000 clones, roughly 90% seen once. As concerns this clone: Other DNA sequences of this sample code for an identical CDR3.

V was cut by 0 bases and J by 6 bases, with 7 bases left in between. Looked up from germline, CDR1 is SGHDT and CDR2 is YYEEEE. The CDR3 is 14 amino acids. This sequence joins TRBV5-6 and TRBJ1-6; D remains ambiguous. This TCR was recovered from a woman in her twenties or thirties with acute or convalescent COVID-19. What was sequenced was peripheral blood. The DNA for the CDR3 is TGTGCCAGCAGCTTGGGACAAGGTAATTCACCCCTCCACTTT. Protein sequence: CASSLGQGNSPLHF.